This T cell receptor beta chain was recovered during a study of T cell repertoires in cytomegalovirus infection. TCRdb re-analysed the reads in MiXCR, keeping a single row per CDR3 protein. This sample has more than 400,000 distinct CDR3 sequences; 26% occur once, and the top ten carry less than 15%. This clonotype was counted only a few times. Per the germline V gene, CDR1 is SEHNR and CDR2 is FQNEAQ (reference sequence). The CDR3 is 18 amino acids. Trimming cost V 1 base and J 0 bases, with 16 bases left between them. The V gene is TRBV7-9, the J gene TRBJ1-3; tentatively, D is TRBD1 (6 bases). The clonotype comes from a human donor in good health (CMV status not recorded). Some clones in this sample may be carry-over from other donors' samples. Sequencing input: PBMCs. The CDR3 region is CASSLEQGRPGSGNTIYF. The CDR3 nucleotides are TGTGCCAGCAGCTTAGAGCAGGGGCGGCCCGGCTCTGGAAACACCATATATTTT.